The rows below give T cell receptor beta chains drawn from one sample of a study of shared clonotypes between healthy human individuals. The table came from immunoSEQ multiplex PCR; TCRdb's copy has only in-frame clones and leaves some out. The sample has some 2.3 million clones, 85% to 95% seen once. Sequencing used naive CD4+ T cells from PBMCs. The receptors here all came from a man aged 18 to 30 in good health. Some clones in this sample may be carry-over from other donors' samples. The CDR3 runs from the conserved cysteine through the conserved F or W. A D gene is named only where the DNA matches it firmly. Size is omitted from some rows. Given values are once, few, many or a class for expanded clones.

>TRBV2|14|TRBJ2-5|-|-
CASSESGGRETQYF
TGTGCCAGCAGTGAGAGTGGAGGGCGGGAGACCCAGTACTTC
>TRBV5-5|19|TRBJ1-5|-|-
CASSLAPTGGGYSNQPQHF
TGTGCCAGCAGCTTGGCCCCCACAGGTGGCGGTTATAGCAATCAGCCCCAGCATTTT
>TRBV11-3|14|TRBJ2-7|-|-
CASSLRSGNYEQYF
TGTGCCAGCAGCTTGCGGAGCGGAAATTACGAGCAGTACTTC
>TRBV6-6|16|TRBJ1-5|-|-
CASSSRTDYSNQPQHF
TGTGCCAGCAGTTCCCGGACGGACTATAGCAATCAGCCCCAGCATTTT
>TRBV7-2|15|TRBJ1-4|-|-
CASSPRTSTNEKLFF
TGTGCCAGCAGCCCGCGGACTTCAACTAATGAAAAACTGTTTTTT
>TRBV9|13|TRBJ2-7|-|-
CASTPSWWGEQYF
TGTGCCAGCACCCCATCTTGGTGGGGGGAGCAGTACTTC
>TRBV5-1|14|TRBJ2-7|-|-
CASRTFGQSYEQYF
TGCGCCAGCAGGACATTCGGACAGTCCTACGAGCAGTACTTC
>TRBV28|14|TRBJ2-7|-|TRBD2
CASSGLAGQYEQYF
TGTGCCAGCAGTGGGCTAGCGGGTCAATACGAGCAGTACTTC
>TRBV7-9|18|TRBJ1-2|-|-
CASSLVTQGQKDNYGYTF
TGTGCCAGCAGCTTAGTTACCCAAGGACAGAAAGATAACTATGGCTACACCTTC
>TRBV28|12|TRBJ2-7|-|-
CASSLNSYEQYF
TGTGCCAGCAGTTTGAATTCCTACGAGCAGTACTTC
>TRBV7-9|17|TRBJ2-1|-|TRBD2
CASSFPLAGSSYNEQFF
TGTGCCAGCAGCTTCCCTTTAGCGGGAAGTTCCTACAATGAGCAGTTCTTC
>TRBV7-9|13|TRBJ2-7|-|-
CASSGMRSYEQYF
TGTGCCAGCTCAGGGATGAGGTCCTACGAGCAGTACTTC
>TRBV4-3|17|TRBJ1-6|-|TRBD1
CASSHATPGQGRLGLHF
TGCGCCAGCAGCCACGCAACGCCGGGACAGGGCAGGTTGGGTCTCCACTTT
>TRBV6-6|16|TRBJ1-5|-|-
CASSYSRGGSNQPQHF
TGTGCCAGCAGTTACTCGAGGGGTGGTAGCAATCAGCCCCAGCATTTT
>TRBV15|15|TRBJ2-2|-|TRBD1
CATSRGTGHTGELFF
TGTGCCACCAGCAGAGGGACAGGGCACACCGGGGAGCTGTTTTTT
>TRBV10-3|16|TRBJ1-5|once|TRBD1
CAISGTGLLGNQPQHF
TGTGCCATCAGCGGGACAGGGCTCTTAGGTAATCAGCCCCAGCATTTT
>TRBV7-8|14|TRBJ2-1|-|TRBD2
CASSSSGTYNEQFF
TGTGCCAGCAGCTCAAGCGGGACTTACAATGAGCAGTTCTTC
>TRBV28|14|TRBJ1-2|few|TRBD1
CASSLLPGQNGYTF
TGTGCCAGCAGTTTATTACCGGGACAGAATGGCTACACCTTC
>TRBV15|14|TRBJ2-7|-|-
CATSRERANYEQYF
TGTGCCACCAGCAGAGAAAGGGCGAACTACGAGCAGTACTTC
>TRBV27|13|TRBJ2-7|-|-
CASSRAIYYEQYF
TGTGCCAGCAGTAGGGCCATTTACTACGAGCAGTACTTC